These 30 T cell receptor beta chains were sequenced from one sample in a study of shared clonotypes between healthy human individuals. Data came from immunoSEQ multiplex PCR; TCRdb stores just in-frame clones and leaves some out. Of approximately 1.4 million clones in the sample, about 98% were seen once. The sequenced material came from naive CD4+ T cells sorted from blood. Specified subset: CD45RA+ positively selected. The receptor set was obtained from a man under 40 in good health.

The chain joins TRBV28 to TRBJ2-5; maybe TRBD2 (6 bases). Germline CDR1 MDHEN, CDR2 SYDVKM. The CDR3 loop spans 15 amino acids. Trimming cost V 2 bases and J 6 bases, with 16 bases left between them. The CDR3 DNA reads TGTGCCAGCAGTTTAGTTTCGGGAGTGGGAAAGACCCAGTACTTC. This encodes CASSLVSGVGKTQYF.

For the CDR3, the DNA is TGCGCCAGCAGCCAAGATTTGATGCCTGGGGGAGATACGCAGTATTTT. This codes for CASSQDLMPGGDTQYF. V and J are TRBV4-3 and TRBJ2-3; D is tentatively TRBD1 or TRBD2 (5 bases each). Germline V gene sequence: CDR1 LGHNA, CDR2 YSLEER. Trimming cost V 0 bases and J 5 bases, with 15 bases left between them. The CDR3 spans 16 residues.

The chain joins TRBV14 to TRBJ1-4; 8 bases map to TRBD1. The CDR3 consists of 14 residues. Germline values: CDR1 SGHDN, CDR2 FVKESK. The trim removed 4 bases at V and 5 bases at J, leaving 3 bases unmatched. DNA of the CDR3: TGTGCCAGCAGCCTACGACAGGGGAATGAAAAACTGTTTTTT. Amino acids: CASSLRQGNEKLFF.

The gene calls are TRBV15 and TRBJ2-3; 9 bases are a match to TRBD2. V shed 5 bases and J 5 bases; nucleotides not matched to a gene: 11. This CDR3 region has 16 residues. Germline assignment: CDR1 LNHNV and CDR2 YYDKDF (reference sequence). CDR3 DNA: TGTGCCACCAGCTCCCATAGCGGGAGCGGAAAAGATACGCAGTATTTT. This sequence encodes CATSSHSGSGKDTQYF.

A remark on this clone: The same CDR3 is also encoded by other DNA sequences in this sample. The gene calls are TRBV27 and TRBJ2-7; possible D gene TRBD1, 6 bases. The length of the CDR3 is 12 residues. V lost 4 bases and J lost 4, with 8 bases in between. The germline gives CDR1 MNHEY, CDR2 SMNVEV (reference sequence). The CDR3 sequence is CASSSTGYEQYF. The CDR3 nucleotides read TGTGCCAGCAGTTCTACAGGGTACGAGCAGTACTTC.

The chain joins TRBV12-5 to TRBJ2-1; 7 bases line up with TRBD2. The CDR3 spans 14 residues. The ends lost 1 base at V and 4 bases at J; junction bases unmatched: 1. Germline CDR1 LGHNT, CDR2 FRNRAP. CDR3 coding DNA: TGTGCTAGTGGTTTGGGGGGACTATACAATGAGCAGTTCTTC. This encodes CASGLGGLYNEQFF.

This chain connects TRBV5-1 to TRBJ2-7; TRBD1 matches at 9 bases. Germline CDR1 and CDR2: SGHRS and YFSETQ. After removal of 4 bases from V and 4 bases from J, the junction contained 9 bases not matched to a gene. The CDR3 covers 15 residues. Written as DNA, the CDR3 is TGCGCCAGCAGCAAAACCGGGACAGGGAGTTACGAGCAGTACTTC. Its translation is CASSKTGTGSYEQYF.

CDR3 nucleotide sequence: TGTGCCAGTAGTCCTACTGGCCCCGGGGAGCTGTTTTTT. This codes for CASSPTGPGELFF. The V and J genes are TRBV19 and TRBJ2-2; D is unresolved. This CDR3 comprises 13 residues. Trimming cost V 5 bases and J 6 bases, with 10 bases left between them. The germline gives CDR1 LNHDA, CDR2 SQIVND (reference sequence). The variable domain in full, completed from reference TRBV19 and TRBJ2-2, reads DGGITQSPKYLFRKEGQNVTLSCEQNLNHDAMYWYRQDPGQGLRLIYYSQIVNDFQKGDIAEGYSVSREKKESFPLTVTSAQKNPTAFYLCASSPTGPGELFFGEGSRLTVL.

This chain connects TRBV15 to TRBJ1-1; D ambiguous. Per germline, CDR1 LNHNV and CDR2 YYDKDF (reference sequence). The CDR3 covers 14 residues. Trimming removed 0 bases from V and 4 bases from J, with 9 bases in between. CDR3 loop: CATSRDRRATEAFF. Here the CDR3 DNA reads TGTGCCACCAGCAGAGATAGGAGGGCCACTGAAGCTTTCTTT. Combining the CDR3 with reference TRBV15 and TRBJ1-1 gives the whole variable domain DAMVIQNPRYQVTQFGKPVTLSCSQTLNHNVMYWYQQKSSQAPKLLFHYYDKDFNNEADTPDNFQSRRPNTSFCFLDIRSPGLGDTAMYLCATSRDRRATEAFFGQGTRLTVV.

The chain employs TRBV15 and TRBJ1-4; no firm D call. Trimming left V 3 bases short and J 8 bases short, with 13 bases between. The CDR3 spans 14 residues. Germline CDR1 LNHNV, CDR2 YYDKDF (reference sequence). For the CDR3, the DNA is TGTGCCACCAGCAGGGCCAGAGCTGGGGAAAAACTGTTTTTT. As protein: CATSRARAGEKLFF. The entire variable domain, with the rest obtained from reference TRBV15 and TRBJ1-4, is as follows: DAMVIQNPRYQVTQFGKPVTLSCSQTLNHNVMYWYQQKSSQAPKLLFHYYDKDFNNEADTPDNFQSRRPNTSFCFLDIRSPGLGDTAMYLCATSRARAGEKLFFGSGTQLSVL.

V is TRBV5-6 and J is TRBJ1-1, with TRBD1 matching over 8 bases. This CDR3 region has 14 residues. Trimming took 0 bases from V and 3 from J; bases not matched to a gene: 1. CDR1 SGHDT and CDR2 YYEEEE come from the germline V gene. The CDR3 reads CASSLEQGDTEAFF. DNA of the CDR3: TGTGCCAGCAGCTTGGAACAGGGGGACACTGAAGCTTTCTTT.

Note on this clone: Within the sample, other DNA sequences also encode this same CDR3. This rearrangement joins TRBV29-1 to TRBJ2-3; TRBD1 aligns across 9 bases. The CDR3 sequence is 12 residues long. Germline trimming cut 5 bases from V and 5 bases from J; bases unmatched to any gene: 2. Germline V gene lookup returns CDR1 SQVTM and CDR2 ANQGSEA. The CDR3 spells CSVRQGGDTQYF. CDR3 nucleotides: TGCAGCGTTCGACAGGGGGGAGATACGCAGTATTTT.

This sequence joins TRBV5-5 and TRBJ2-1; D might be TRBD2 (6 bases). CDR3 length: 17 amino acids. Germline CDR1 and CDR2: SGHKS and YYEKEE (reference sequence). The ends were cut back, 4 bases at V and 4 bases at J, with 21 bases in the middle. In nucleotides, the CDR3 is TGTGCCAGCAGCGCCGGACTCTTGACTAGGAATTACAATGAGCAGTTCTTC. Protein: CASSAGLLTRNYNEQFF.

The chain couples TRBV29-1 to TRBJ2-1, with 12 bases lining up with TRBD2. Trimming at V came to 4 bases and at J to 6 bases, leaving 1 base not matched to a gene. Germline CDR1 reads SQVTM; CDR2 reads ANQGSEA. This CDR3 has 13 residues. The CDR3 sequence: CSVASGRANEQFF. CDR3 nucleotides: TGCAGCGTTGCTAGCGGGAGGGCCAATGAGCAGTTCTTC.

The J gene is TRBJ2-2, the V gene TRBV5-1; tentative D call: TRBD2 (5 bases). The V end was cut by 1 base, the J end by 3 bases, with 13 bases between. The CDR3 consists of 16 residues. Germline V gives CDR1 SGHRS, CDR2 YFSETQ. In nucleotides, the CDR3 is TGCGCCAGCAGCTTGACTTGGGGAGTTGACACCGGGGAGCTGTTTTTT. This sequence encodes CASSLTWGVDTGELFF.

This chain connects TRBV9 to TRBJ2-1; 10 bases line up with TRBD2. The length of the CDR3 is 16 residues. V shed 3 bases and J 0 bases; nucleotides not matched to a gene: 3. In germline, CDR1 is SGDLS, CDR2 YYNGEE. CDR3 residues: CASSESGRVSYNEQFF. Here the CDR3 DNA reads TGTGCCAGCAGCGAAAGCGGGAGGGTCTCCTACAATGAGCAGTTCTTC. The full variable domain, its missing parts supplied by reference TRBV9 and TRBJ2-1, is DSGVTQTPKHLITATGQRVTLRCSPRSGDLSVYWYQQSLDQGLQFLIQYYNGEERAKGNILERFSAQQFPDLHSELNLSSLELGDSALYFCASSESGRVSYNEQFFGPGTRLTVL.

This sequence joins TRBV27 and TRBJ2-7; D is unclear. CDR1 and CDR2 from the germline V gene are MNHEY and SMNVEV (reference sequence). V was pared by 2 bases and J by 2 bases, with 7 bases between. The CDR3 loop spans 13 amino acids. The CDR3 protein is CASSLGVAYEQYF. The CDR3 DNA sequence: TGTGCCAGCAGTTTAGGTGTCGCCTACGAGCAGTACTTC.

The chain carries TRBV19 and TRBJ1-2; D is ambiguous. The CDR3 totals 14 residues. The V and J ends lost 4 bases and 7 bases respectively, with 16 bases between them. The V gene's germline CDR1 is LNHDA and CDR2 SQIVND (reference sequence). The CDR3 nucleotides are TGTGCCAGTAGTAAGGAGGACCCCCTGGGTGGCTACACCTTC. It specifies CASSKEDPLGGYTF. Full variable domain (remainder filled in from reference TRBV19 and TRBJ1-2): DGGITQSPKYLFRKEGQNVTLSCEQNLNHDAMYWYRQDPGQGLRLIYYSQIVNDFQKGDIAEGYSVSREKKESFPLTVTSAQKNPTAFYLCASSKEDPLGGYTFGSGTRLTVV.

The chain combines TRBV6-5 with TRBJ2-7; no reliable D call. Germline CDR1 reads MNHEY; CDR2 reads SVGAGI. V lost 5 bases and J 0 bases, leaving 11 bases between the germline ends. The CDR3 is made up of 14 amino acids. CDR3 region: CASSQTSSSYEQYF. CDR3 nucleotides: TGTGCCAGCAGTCAGACCTCTAGCTCCTACGAGCAGTACTTC.

This chain connects TRBV18 to TRBJ2-7; TRBD2 matches 8 bases. The CDR3 extends over 16 amino acids. Unmatched junction bases numbered 11, after V lost 4 bases and J lost 3 bases. The germline CDR1 and CDR2 sequences are KGHSH and LQKENI. The CDR3 is CASSRPLAGELYEQYF. DNA of the CDR3: TGTGCCAGCTCACGACCTCTAGCGGGCGAACTCTACGAGCAGTACTTC.

The chain employs TRBV25-1 and TRBJ2-3; D may be TRBD2 (5 bases). The CDR3 has 15 amino acids. Trimming stripped 3 bases from V and 9 bases from J, with 19 bases between. Per the germline V gene, CDR1 is MGHDK and CDR2 is SYGVNS. CDR3 in DNA: TGTGCCAGCAGTGACGGAACAACCTCCGGGGTAACGCAGTATTTT. Its translation is CASSDGTTSGVTQYF.

V usage is TRBV28 and J usage is TRBJ2-1, with a possible D match to TRBD1 (7 bases). Germline V gene lookup returns CDR1 MDHEN and CDR2 SYDVKM. The ends were cut back, 2 bases at V and 8 bases at J, with 10 bases in the middle. The CDR3 has 13 residues. The CDR3 DNA is TGTGCCAGCAGTTTACAGGGGGGCGATGAGCAGTTCTTC. This translates into CASSLQGGDEQFF. Drawing the rest from reference TRBV28 and TRBJ2-1, the complete variable domain is DVKVTQSSRYLVKRTGEKVFLECVQDMDHENMFWYRQDPGLGLRLIYFSYDVKMKEKGDIPEGYSVSREKKERFSLILESASTNQTSMYLCASSLQGGDEQFFGPGTRLTVL.

The chain carries TRBV6-6 and TRBJ1-2, with D tentatively TRBD1 (6 bases). V lost 6 bases, J lost 4 bases, and 12 bases lay in between. Germline CDR1 and CDR2: MNHNY and SVGAGI (reference sequence). The CDR3 is made up of 13 amino acids. CDR3 DNA: TGTGCCAGCAGAGACGACAGGTTCTATGGCTACACCTTC. Its translation: CASRDDRFYGYTF.

The V gene is TRBV9, the J gene TRBJ2-7; D unclear. Trimming left V 4 bases short and J 3 bases short, with 17 bases between. The CDR3 spans 15 residues. Germline CDR1 is SGDLS and CDR2 is YYNGEE. The CDR3 DNA follows: TGTGCCAGCAGCACCTACAGAAAAAGAGGCTACGAGCAGTACTTC. This sequence encodes CASSTYRKRGYEQYF.

V and J are TRBV14 and TRBJ2-4, with 7 bases lining up with TRBD1. In germline, CDR1 is SGHDN, CDR2 FVKESK. Trimming at V came to 4 bases and at J to 6 bases, leaving 6 bases not matched to a gene. The CDR3 length is 14 residues. The CDR3 DNA reads as TGTGCCAGCAGCCTCCAACCAGGGGGAAACATTCAGTACTTC. Protein sequence: CASSLQPGGNIQYF.

CDR3 nucleotide sequence: TGTGCCAGCAGTGAGGGATTCAATAGCAATCAGCCCCAGCATTTT. Protein: CASSEGFNSNQPQHF. The chain is built from TRBV6-1 and TRBJ1-5; D is ambiguous. This CDR3 is 15 amino acids long. Germline V CDR1 and CDR2: MNHNS, SASEGT. V was trimmed by 3 bases and J by 0 bases, leaving 9 bases between them.

The chain couples TRBV7-8 to TRBJ2-2, with unresolved D. The CDR3 covers 15 residues. Germline V gene sequence: CDR1 SGHVS, CDR2 FQNEAQ. The V end was cut by 1 base, the J end by 6 bases, with 12 bases between. The CDR3 bases are TGTGCCAGCAGCTTAGTCAGCGTACGGGCCGGGGAGCTGTTTTTT. This sequence encodes CASSLVSVRAGELFF.

The chain is built from TRBV27 and TRBJ2-5; the match to TRBD1 covers 9 bases. The V gene's germline CDR1 is MNHEY and CDR2 SMNVEV (reference sequence). The CDR3 is 14 residues long. The J segment lost 5 bases and the V segment lost 6 bases, leaving 7 bases of the junction unmatched. The CDR3 nucleotides are TGTGCCAGCAGCCCACAGGGGGCGGGGGAGACCCAGTACTTC. Amino acids: CASSPQGAGETQYF.

V usage is TRBV2 and J usage is TRBJ2-1; D gene ambiguous. The length of the CDR3 is 13 residues. CDR1 and CDR2 from the germline V gene are SNHLY and FYNNEI. V was clipped by 8 bases and J by 8 bases, with 16 bases between them. The CDR3 DNA is TGTGCCAGCGTGATCAGACCGGGCGATGAGCAGTTCTTC. Translation gives CASVIRPGDEQFF.

The rearrangement joins TRBV11-3 to TRBJ2-3, with D possibly matching TRBD1 (5 bases). Germline assignment: CDR1 SGHNT and CDR2 YENEEA. Between the trimmed V and J ends, which lost 5 bases and 5 bases, there was a span of 14 bases. The CDR3 extends over 14 amino acids. CDR3 residues: CASSPRQSEDTQYF. The CDR3, as DNA: TGTGCCAGCAGCCCCCGACAGTCCGAAGATACGCAGTATTTT.